These 20 T cell receptor beta chains share one sample of origin, sequenced in a study of cytomegalovirus exposure and HLA in healthy donors. Assay: immunoSEQ multiplex PCR; the TCRdb copy retains only in-frame clones and omits some. The data contain some 140,000 clones, less than 90% of them singletons. The sequencing sample was made of PBMCs. Receptors originate from a man younger than 30 in good health and CMV-seronegative.

V is TRBV5-5 and J is TRBJ1-1, with TRBD1 matching over 7 bases. The V gene end was trimmed by 7 bases and the J gene end by 0 bases; junction bases not matched to a gene: 9. Germline CDR1 reads SGHKS; CDR2 reads YYEKEE (reference sequence). The CDR3 length is 15 residues. The CDR3 sequence is CASSAEGAVNTEAFF. The CDR3 DNA follows: TGTGCCAGCTCTGCTGAGGGGGCGGTGAACACTGAAGCTTTCTTT.

This clone showed up just a few times. The genes are TRBV19 and TRBJ1-5; 7 nucleotides match TRBD1. J lost 4 bases, V lost 3 bases, and 3 bases had no gene match. CDR1 and CDR2 from the germline V gene are LNHDA and SQIVND (reference sequence). The CDR3 extends over 14 amino acids. CDR3 in amino acids: CASSIQQGNQPQHF. CDR3 in DNA: TGTGCCAGTAGTATTCAACAGGGGAATCAGCCCCAGCATTTT.

The rearrangement links TRBV14 to TRBJ2-6; possibly TRBD2 for D (6 bases). V gave up 0 bases and J gave up 0 bases, with 12 bases separating them. Germline V gene sequence: CDR1 SGHDN, CDR2 FVKESK. This CDR3 has 18 amino acids. For the CDR3, the DNA is TGTGCCAGCAGCCAAGATCACCGGGGGACCTCTGGGGCCAACGTCCTGACTTTC. This encodes CASSQDHRGTSGANVLTF.

The J gene is TRBJ1-1, the V gene TRBV6-5, with 8 bases identical to TRBD1. Germline V gives CDR1 MNHEY, CDR2 SVGAGI. The CDR3 is 15 amino acids. V lost 4 bases, J lost 1 base, and 5 bases stayed unmatched. CDR3: CASSSAGTGNTEAFF. The DNA of the CDR3 is TGTGCCAGCAGTTCCGCCGGGACAGGGAACACTGAAGCTTTCTTT.

The CDR3 nucleotides read TGTGCCACCAGCAGCACAGGGGTCCAGCCCCAGCATTTT. Its protein is CATSSTGVQPQHF. The chain is built from TRBV15 and TRBJ1-5; 7 bases map to TRBD1. J was trimmed by 7 bases and V by 3 bases; bases with no gene match: 3. CDR3 length: 13 amino acids. Germline assignment: CDR1 LNHNV and CDR2 YYDKDF (reference sequence).

The chain has TRBV29-1 and TRBJ2-1; 10 bases map to TRBD2. Trimming at V came to 3 bases and at J to 8 bases, leaving 10 bases not matched to a gene. The germline V gene encodes CDR1 SQVTM and CDR2 ANQGSEA. The CDR3 contains 15 residues. CDR3 bases: TGCAGCGTTGATGGACTAGCGGTTACAAAGGATGAGCAGTTCTTC. As protein: CSVDGLAVTKDEQFF.

Written as DNA, the CDR3 is TGTGCCAGCAGCCGCCCCCGACAGGGAGAATCAGGCTACACCTTC. Translation: CASSRPRQGESGYTF. The chain is built from TRBV6-6 and TRBJ1-2; TRBD1 matches at 7 bases. Per germline, CDR1 MNHNY and CDR2 SVGAGI (reference sequence). This CDR3 region has 15 residues. Trimming took 6 bases from V and 8 from J; bases not matched to a gene: 15.

The chain employs TRBV29-1 and TRBJ2-7; 10 bases line up with TRBD1. Trimming cost V 6 bases and J 1 base; bases outside gene matches: 3. The germline gives CDR1 SQVTM, CDR2 ANQGSEA. This CDR3 spans 13 amino acids. This CDR3 reads CSVGTGDSYEQYF. The CDR3 coding sequence is TGCAGCGTGGGGACAGGGGATTCCTACGAGCAGTACTTC.

The chain uses TRBV30 and TRBJ2-3, with a tentative D call TRBD2 (5 bases). V was shortened by 4 bases and J by 4 bases, with 12 bases between the two germline ends. This CDR3 region has 13 residues. Germline V CDR1 and CDR2: GTSNPN, SVGIG (reference sequence). CDR3 region: CAWKPSSPDTQYF. CDR3 coding DNA: TGTGCCTGGAAGCCTAGCAGTCCAGATACGCAGTATTTT.

The chain employs TRBV7-2 and TRBJ1-2, with D uncertain. Trimming left V 5 bases short and J 3 bases short, with 10 bases between. CDR3 length equals 13 residues. Germline-derived CDR1 and CDR2 are SGHTA and FQGNSA. The CDR3 coding sequence is TGTGCCAGCAGCCTTGACACCTACTATGGCTACACCTTC. Translating gives CASSLDTYYGYTF.

This clone was seen only once. The chain joins TRBV7-9 to TRBJ1-4; the D is unclear. The CDR3 contains 13 residues. The germline gives CDR1 SEHNR, CDR2 FQNEAQ (reference sequence). V lost 5 bases and J 8 bases, leaving 12 bases between the germline ends. As DNA, the CDR3 is TGTGCCAGCAGCCCGACTGGCCTGGAAAAACTGTTTTTT. Its translation is CASSPTGLEKLFF.

The chain links TRBV6-4 to TRBJ2-2; TRBD1 matches 9 bases. The CDR3 loop spans 15 amino acids. V trimming: 4 bases; J trimming: 4 bases; junction bases outside the gene matches: 4. CDR1 is MRHNA and CDR2 is SNTAGT in the germline V gene. CDR3 sequence (DNA): TGTGCCAGCAGTGCTGGGACAGGGTCCACCGGGGAGCTGTTTTTT. Translated: CASSAGTGSTGELFF.

The J gene is TRBJ2-7, the V gene TRBV28; D perhaps matches TRBD2 (7 bases). Germline CDR1 MDHEN, CDR2 SYDVKM. The CDR3 runs to 18 residues. V dropped 7 bases and J dropped 3 bases, with 28 bases sitting between them. Written as DNA, the CDR3 is TGTGCCAGCACCCACCCGACCGGGGGCGGGAGATCTTTCTACGAGCAGTACTTC. This encodes CASTHPTGGGRSFYEQYF. The whole variable domain, remainder taken from reference TRBV28 and TRBJ2-7, is DVKVTQSSRYLVKRTGEKVFLECVQDMDHENMFWYRQDPGLGLRLIYFSYDVKMKEKGDIPEGYSVSREKKERFSLILESASTNQTSMYLCASTHPTGGGRSFYEQYFGPGTRLTVT.

The V call is TRBV25-1, the J call TRBJ1-1; D not certain. Trimming shortened V by 7 bases and J by 5 bases, and 14 bases separated the two germline ends. This CDR3 spans 13 amino acids. The germline gives CDR1 MGHDK, CDR2 SYGVNS. CDR3 amino acids: CASTDPPRTEAFF. In DNA form, the CDR3 reads TGTGCCAGCACTGATCCCCCGAGGACTGAAGCTTTCTTT.

The chain employs TRBV11-2 and TRBJ1-2; the D gene is possibly TRBD1 (6 bases). Germline CDR1 and CDR2: SGHAT and FQNNGV. The CDR3 loop spans 13 amino acids. Deletions cut 5 bases from V and 8 bases from J, with 15 bases between. The CDR3 nucleotides read TGTGCCAGCAGCCCTATGGGGGCGGACGGCTACACCTTC. Protein: CASSPMGADGYTF.

The genes are TRBV5-6 and TRBJ1-1; D is possibly TRBD1 (6 bases). The V and J ends lost 1 base and 2 bases respectively, with 9 bases between them. The CDR3 spans 14 residues. The germline V gene encodes CDR1 SGHDT and CDR2 YYEEEE. The DNA of the CDR3 is TGTGCCAGCAGCTTGCTGGGACAAAACACTGAAGCTTTCTTT. Translated: CASSLLGQNTEAFF.

The chain carries TRBV11-2 and TRBJ2-7; D might be TRBD1 (5 bases). Germline-derived CDR1 and CDR2 are SGHAT and FQNNGV. V was trimmed by 7 bases and J by 1 base, leaving 23 bases between them. This CDR3 has 17 amino acids. The CDR3 here is CASNSRPETDLSYEQYF. The CDR3 nucleotides read TGTGCCAGCAATTCGAGGCCCGAGACAGACCTTTCCTACGAGCAGTACTTC.

The chain recombines TRBV2 with TRBJ2-5, with TRBD2 identical over 8 bases. The V and J ends lost 8 bases and 0 bases, in that order; junction bases with no gene match: 8. The germline gives CDR1 SNHLY, CDR2 FYNNEI. This CDR3 is 15 amino acids long. The CDR3 DNA follows: TGTGCCAGCTGCTTTTTACTAGCGGACCAAGAGACCCAGTACTTC. Amino acid sequence: CASCFLLADQETQYF.

This clone turned up a few times. CDR3 sequence (DNA): TGTGCCAGCAGCTCGGGGAGGGAAGAGACCCAGTACTTC. The encoded protein is CASSSGREETQYF. V usage is TRBV7-7 and J usage is TRBJ2-5, with 7 bases identical to TRBD2. The J segment lost 3 bases and the V segment lost 4 bases, leaving 2 bases of the junction unmatched. Germline CDR1 SSHAT, CDR2 FNYEAQ (reference sequence). CDR3 size: 13 residues.

The CDR3 sequence is CASSLPAGGSETQYF. The DNA of the CDR3 is TGTGCCAGCAGCTTACCGGCGGGAGGTTCAGAGACCCAGTACTTC. This sequence joins TRBV7-2 and TRBJ2-5, with 8 bases fitting TRBD2. J was trimmed by 4 bases and V by 2 bases; bases with no gene match: 6. CDR1 and CDR2 (germline): SGHTA, FQGNSA. The CDR3 has 15 residues.